This paragraph reports one T cell receptor beta chain. The antigen is unknown. Germline V lookup: CDR1 SGHDT, CDR2 YYEEEE. Trimming cost V 2 bases and J 5 bases, with 10 bases left between them. The CDR3 extends over 13 amino acids. This sample was taken from a study of shared clonotypes between healthy human individuals. Study results and caveats: The diversity represented, both genetic and in exposure history, was limited by few donors. Sequencing depth was expected to affect clonotype sharing among donors.

Original processing notes: Because ImmunoSEQ provided only junction sequences with no quality scores, the filtering differed. Using immunoSEQ multiplex PCR, the repertoire was profiled, and TCRdb retains in-frame clones only, with some absent. Clone size and the V and J calls come from that table; the DNA yielded D and trimming. Of roughly 490,000 clones listed, 76% are singletons. Sequencing was performed on PBMCs. This clonotype was sampled from a middle-aged woman in good health. Some clones in this sample may be carry-over from other donors' samples. The V and J genes are TRBV5-6 and TRBJ2-5; D possibly corresponds to TRBD2 (6 bases). The CDR3 DNA sequence: TGTGCCAGCAGCTTAACTGGGAGGGAGACCCAGTACTTC. This translates into CASSLTGRETQYF.